One TCR beta chain is described in this entry. In its sample, this clone was seen once. Its antigen is not yet known. No much larger clone exists at a distance of one base, and base qualities are not known. These data originate in a study of coeliac disease (dated by TCRdb to between 2021 and 2022). Looking at the study overall: Each coeliac patient fell into one of three classes: newly diagnosed active disease, refractory coeliac disease type I, or disease kept under control by a gluten-free diet. The goal was to describe the TR repertoires of small intestinal T cells in active coeliac disease, in refractory type I coeliac disease, and in coeliac disease treated with a gluten-free diet. A total of around 30 patients were included in the full study, of whom about 22 had serologically confirmed coeliac disease and 8 were controls with non-small intestinal disorders. Refractory coeliac disease type I meant no response to a gluten-free diet for more than 12 months, together with immunophenotypically normal intraepithelial cells. Next-generation sequencing of rearranged TRB and TRG CDR3 regions was applied to small intestinal lymphocyte fractions from coeliac and non-coeliac patients. Samples from 26 to 30 subjects were successfully TRB sequenced, and these included about two dozen paired samples of bulk unsorted intraepithelial and lamina propria cells. Because high-resolution HLA typing was not available, biased TRBV7-2 usage was queried as a proof of principle.

Cells were frozen in aliquots of 500,000 in DMSO/FBS in liquid nitrogen, and a single aliquot from each fraction was used for sequencing. All 30 patients in the study underwent endoscopy and small intestinal biopsy. Once intraepithelial cells had been isolated, the leftover biopsy tissue was digested with collagenase to release lamina propria cells. The Qiagen DNeasy blood extraction kit was used to extract genomic DNA from the frozen unsorted cell fractions. Overall results and qualifications from the work: The authors considered the approach unsuitable for unbiased detection of gliadin-specific T cells, which are scarce and rarely shared between patients. Active coeliac intraepithelial and lamina propria samples had lower TRB and TRG repertoire clonality than controls, suggesting that diverse T cells were recruited. For the most part, TRB repertoires were private, with most amino acid sequences found in only one sample, and V-gene usage showed no significant difference across disease groups. Cross-contamination between compartments was possible, because separating intraepithelial cells from lamina propria cells did not produce high-purity fractions. Published gliadin-specific TRB sequences turned up in about 50% of the 18 coeliac lamina propria samples, compared with only 1 of 6 controls.

The germline V and J ends show losses of 4 bases and 11 bases respectively, and no gene match explains 11 bases of the junction. The germline V gene (reference sequence) provides CDR1 WNHNN and CDR2 SYGVQD. The CDR3 covers 15 residues, taking in both the cysteine and the phenylalanine. The entry retains the CDR3 DNA only, 45 bases that are in frame from base 1. Libraries were made using the immunoSEQ multiplex PCR assay. The TR loci underwent multiplexed PCR amplification, with J gene segments targeted by reverse primers and V gene segments targeted by forward primers. The amplified CDR3 regions were sequenced using the Illumina HiSeq System. The authors' pipeline ran thus. Closely related reads were merged by a nearest-neighbour algorithm to remove PCR and sequencing errors and to collapse the data into unique sequences. Two measures summarised the repertoires: clonality, and T cell density, defined as TR molecules per amount of genomic DNA input. CDR3 amino acid sequences present in at least 80% of unsorted samples were defined as public TRs, and these public TRs were then tested for differential abundance between coeliac and control samples. Each lamina propria sample was queried against a list of more than 200 published gliadin-specific TRB sequences. Disease-group differences in clonality and density were tested with Kruskal-Wallis tests followed by Dunn post-tests. TCRdb mirrors the immuneACCESS table, restricted to in-frame sequences. Some clones are absent from its copies; in checked studies, under half trace to an unresolved V gene, and the reason for the others is unknown. Clone size and V and J calls were adopted from that table, with D and trimming inferred from the DNA. Counted in this sample were approximately 9,000 clones; over 55% of them appeared once. The top ten clonotypes cover 20% of the sample.

Input material: lamina propria lymphocytes from the gut. In light of the paper, this sample's cell subset or site label describes: lamina propria cell (LPC) fraction of small intestinal biopsy. This TCR derives from a woman in her sixties or seventies with celiac disease. Recombination linked TRBV10-1 to TRBJ1-5, and TRBD1 aligns with 10 junction nucleotides. The CDR3 region reads CASSGGQGTRVAQHF. The bases are TGCGCCAGCAGTGGGGGACAGGGGACACGGGTGGCCCAGCATTTT.